This T cell receptor beta chain was sequenced for a study of blood T cell repertoires in COVID-19. The CDR3 is 15 amino acids. Trimming removed 3 bases at V and 2 bases at J, with 14 bases between. CDR1 SGDLS and CDR2 YYNGEE come from the germline V gene. Generated by immunoSEQ multiplex PCR, the TCRdb table keeps only in-frame clones and is missing some. The data show around 130,000 clones, around 83% seen once. The chain has TRBV9 and TRBJ1-2; D is undetermined. The sequenced material came from PBMCs or T cells enriched from blood (not recorded which). The source is a man between 25 and 39 years old who had recovered from COVID-19. This chain's CDR3 is CASSGPSGPNYGYTF. The CDR3 DNA sequence: TGTGCCAGCAGCGGCCCGTCGGGTCCGAACTATGGCTACACCTTC.